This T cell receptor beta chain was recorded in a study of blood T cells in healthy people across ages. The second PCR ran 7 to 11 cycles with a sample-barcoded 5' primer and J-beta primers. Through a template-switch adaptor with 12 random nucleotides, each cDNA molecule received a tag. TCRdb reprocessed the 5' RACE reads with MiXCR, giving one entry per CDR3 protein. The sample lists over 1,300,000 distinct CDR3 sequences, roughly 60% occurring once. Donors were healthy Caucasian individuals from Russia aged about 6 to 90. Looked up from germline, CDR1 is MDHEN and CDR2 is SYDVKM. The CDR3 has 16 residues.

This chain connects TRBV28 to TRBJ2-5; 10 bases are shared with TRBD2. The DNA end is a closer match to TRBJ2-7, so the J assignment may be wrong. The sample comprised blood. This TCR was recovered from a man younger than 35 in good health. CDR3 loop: CASSFQPVAGGIEQYF. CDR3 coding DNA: TGTGCCAGCAGTTTTCAGCCTGTAGCGGGGGGAATCGAGCAGTACTTC.